This T cell receptor beta chain was identified during a study of blood T cell repertoires in COVID-19. The overall study: The cDNA or gDNA used as material had been derived from T cells, B-cell-depleted T cells, or PBMCs.

Per the germline V gene, CDR1 is KGHDR and CDR2 is SFDVKD. V was trimmed by 3 bases and J by 7 bases, leaving 11 bases between them. The CDR3 is made up of 13 amino acids. Clones were read by immunoSEQ multiplex PCR, and TCRdb kept only the in-frame ones, dropping some. The data contain about 160,000 clones, over 75% of them singletons. This receptor was obtained from a man aged 40-50 years who had recovered from COVID-19. J is TRBJ1-2 and V is TRBV24-1; no firm D call. The specimen sequenced was PBMCs or T cells enriched from blood (not recorded which). CDR3 nucleotide sequence: TGTGCCACCAGTGATCGCGACAAAATTGGCTACACCTTC. Its translation is CATSDRDKIGYTF.